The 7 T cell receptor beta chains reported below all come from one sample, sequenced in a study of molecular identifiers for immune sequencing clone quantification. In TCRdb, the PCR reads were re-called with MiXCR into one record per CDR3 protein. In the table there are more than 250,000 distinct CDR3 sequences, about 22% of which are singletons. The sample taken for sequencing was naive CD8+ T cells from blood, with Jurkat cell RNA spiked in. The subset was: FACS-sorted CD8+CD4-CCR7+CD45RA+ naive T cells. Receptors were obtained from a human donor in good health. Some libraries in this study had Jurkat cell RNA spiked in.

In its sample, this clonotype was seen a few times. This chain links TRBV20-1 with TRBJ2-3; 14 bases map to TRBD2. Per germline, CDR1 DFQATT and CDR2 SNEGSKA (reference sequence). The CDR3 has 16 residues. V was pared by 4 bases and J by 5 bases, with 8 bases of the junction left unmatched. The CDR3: CSATGTSGRIGDTQYF. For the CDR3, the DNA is TGCAGTGCTACCGGGACTAGCGGGAGAATTGGAGATACGCAGTATTTT.

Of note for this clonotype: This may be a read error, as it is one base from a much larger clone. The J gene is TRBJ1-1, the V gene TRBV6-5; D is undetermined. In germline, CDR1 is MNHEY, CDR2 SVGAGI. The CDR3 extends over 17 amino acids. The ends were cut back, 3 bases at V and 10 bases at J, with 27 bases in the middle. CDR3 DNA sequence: TGTGCCAGCAGTTATTTCTCAATAGTCTCGGGCGTCGGTCGAGCTTTCTTT. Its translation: CASSYFSIVSGVGRAFF.

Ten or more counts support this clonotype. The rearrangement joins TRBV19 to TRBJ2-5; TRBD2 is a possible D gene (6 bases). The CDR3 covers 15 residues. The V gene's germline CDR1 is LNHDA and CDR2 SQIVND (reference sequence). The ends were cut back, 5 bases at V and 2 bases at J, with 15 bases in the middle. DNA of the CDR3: TGTGCCAGTAGTCCTTTGGAGGGAGCGCAAGAGACCCAGTACTTC. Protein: CASSPLEGAQETQYF. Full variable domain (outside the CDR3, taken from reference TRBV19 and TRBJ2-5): DGGITQSPKYLFRKEGQNVTLSCEQNLNHDAMYWYRQDPGQGLRLIYYSQIVNDFQKGDIAEGYSVSREKKESFPLTVTSAQKNPTAFYLCASSPLEGAQETQYFGPGTRLLVL.

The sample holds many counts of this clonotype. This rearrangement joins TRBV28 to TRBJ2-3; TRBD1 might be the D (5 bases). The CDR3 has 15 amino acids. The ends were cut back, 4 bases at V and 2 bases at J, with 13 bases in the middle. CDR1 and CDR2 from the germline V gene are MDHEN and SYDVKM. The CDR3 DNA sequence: TGTGCCAGCAGTTCGACGGTGGGGCTCACAGATACGCAGTATTTT. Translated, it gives CASSSTVGLTDTQYF. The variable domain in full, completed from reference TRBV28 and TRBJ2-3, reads DVKVTQSSRYLVKRTGEKVFLECVQDMDHENMFWYRQDPGLGLRLIYFSYDVKMKEKGDIPEGYSVSREKKERFSLILESASTNQTSMYLCASSSTVGLTDTQYFGPGTRLTVL.

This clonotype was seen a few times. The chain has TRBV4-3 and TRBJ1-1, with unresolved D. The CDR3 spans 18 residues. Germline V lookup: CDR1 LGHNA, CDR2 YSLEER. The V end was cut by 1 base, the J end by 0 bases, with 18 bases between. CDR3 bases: TGCGCCAGCAGCCAAGGATTATTTAGGGCAGGCCTGAACACTGAAGCTTTCTTT. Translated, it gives CASSQGLFRAGLNTEAFF.

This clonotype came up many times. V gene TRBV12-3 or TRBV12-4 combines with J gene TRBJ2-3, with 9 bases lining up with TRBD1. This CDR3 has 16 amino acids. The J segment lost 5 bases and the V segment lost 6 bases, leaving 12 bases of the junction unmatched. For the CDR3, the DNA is TGTGCCAGCAGCTTTCCCATCGGGACAGGGATAGATACGCAGTATTTT. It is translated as CASSFPIGTGIDTQYF.

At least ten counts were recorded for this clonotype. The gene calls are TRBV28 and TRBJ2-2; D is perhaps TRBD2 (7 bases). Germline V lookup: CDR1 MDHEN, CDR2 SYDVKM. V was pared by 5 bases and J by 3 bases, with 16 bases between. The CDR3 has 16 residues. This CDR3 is CASSPDGGLDTGELFF. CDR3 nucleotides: TGTGCCAGCAGTCCCGACGGGGGGCTTGACACCGGGGAGCTGTTTTTT.